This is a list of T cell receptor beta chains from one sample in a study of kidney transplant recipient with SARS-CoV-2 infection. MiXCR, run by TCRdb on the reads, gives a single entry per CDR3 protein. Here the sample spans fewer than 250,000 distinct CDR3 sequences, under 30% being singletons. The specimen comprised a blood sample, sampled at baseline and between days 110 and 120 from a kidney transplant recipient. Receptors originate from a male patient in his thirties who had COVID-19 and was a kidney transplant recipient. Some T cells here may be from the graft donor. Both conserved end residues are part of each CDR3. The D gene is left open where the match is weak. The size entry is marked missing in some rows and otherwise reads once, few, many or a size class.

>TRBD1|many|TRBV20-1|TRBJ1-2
TGCAGTGCTAGAGACCCGACAGGGCTTTTTAATGGCTACACCTTC
CSARDPTGLFNGYTF
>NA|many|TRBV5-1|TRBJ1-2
TGCGCCAGCAGCTTGGATGGGGACACCTCTAGGGGCTACACCTTC
CASSLDGDTSRGYTF
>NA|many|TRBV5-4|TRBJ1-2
TGTGCCAGCGTCGTGTTCGTACCAGGAAAGACCTATGGCTACACCTTC
CASVVFVPGKTYGYTF
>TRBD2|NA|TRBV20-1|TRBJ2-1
TGCAGTGCTTTACCTTCTCATGGGGCGGGAGGTATGAATGAGCAGTTCTTC
CSALPSHGAGGMNEQFF
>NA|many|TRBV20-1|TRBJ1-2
TGCAGTGCTCCGCCTGAGCTGTTTCGAAAGACCTATGGCTACACCTTC
CSAPPELFRKTYGYTF
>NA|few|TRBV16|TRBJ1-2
TGTGCCAGCAGCACGCGCGTGGTCGTTAGAAAGACCTATGGCTACACCTTC
CASSTRVVVRKTYGYTF
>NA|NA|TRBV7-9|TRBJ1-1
TGTGCCAGCAGCTTAGGGAATACTGGAGCTTTCTTT
CASSLGNTGAFF
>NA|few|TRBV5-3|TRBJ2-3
TGTGCCAGAAGTTCCAAACTAGCCCATGCCACAGATACGCAGTATTTT
CARSSKLAHATDTQYF
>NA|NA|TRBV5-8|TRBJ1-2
TGTGCCAGCTGCTTCGCTCATCCACGAAAGACCTATGGCTACACCTTC
CASCFAHPRKTYGYTF
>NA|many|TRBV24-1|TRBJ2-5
TGTGCCACCGGCGACCTCCCGGGGGAGACCCAGTACTTC
CATGDLPGETQYF
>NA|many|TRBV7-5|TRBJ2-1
NA
CISVPEALSSNPHNEQFF
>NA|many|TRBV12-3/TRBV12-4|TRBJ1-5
TGTGCCAGCAGTTTCTCGCCTCATCAGCCCCAGCATTTT
CASSFSPHQPQHF
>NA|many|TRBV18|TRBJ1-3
TGTGCCAGCTCAAAAGACAAGCATGGAAACACCATATATTTT
CASSKDKHGNTIYF
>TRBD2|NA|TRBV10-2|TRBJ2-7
TGCGCCAGCAGATCGACTAGCGGGAGCGATTCCTACGAGCAGTACTTC
CASRSTSGSDSYEQYF
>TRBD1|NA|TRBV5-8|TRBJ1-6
TGTGCCAGCAGCTTGAGGCTTACAGGGGCTAATTCACCCCTCCACTTT
CASSLRLTGANSPLHF
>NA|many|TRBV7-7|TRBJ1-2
TGTGCCAGCAGCAGGGTACATAAGTGCCGAAAGACCTATGGCTACACCTTC
CASSRVHKCRKTYGYTF
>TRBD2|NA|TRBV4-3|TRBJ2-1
TGCGCCAGCAGCCAAGATACCAGCGGGGGGGACTCCTACAATGAGCAGTTCTTC
CASSQDTSGGDSYNEQFF
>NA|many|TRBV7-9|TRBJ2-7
TGTGCCAGCAGCTTAGACTTCCGAGAGCAGTACTTC
CASSLDFREQYF
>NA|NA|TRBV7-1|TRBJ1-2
TGTGCCAGCAGCGTAGATCTTCACGAGGGAAAGACCTATGGCTACACCTTC
CASSVDLHEGKTYGYTF
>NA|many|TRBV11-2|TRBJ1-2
TGTGCCAGCAGCGGTTTGCTAACAAGCAGAAAGACCTATGGCTACACCTTC
CASSGLLTSRKTYGYTF
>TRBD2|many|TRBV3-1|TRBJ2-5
TGTGCCAGCAGCTTCCAAACAGCTAGCGGGCCAATCGAGACCCAGTACTTC
CASSFQTASGPIETQYF
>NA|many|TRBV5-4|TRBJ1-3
TGTGCCAGCAGTTTGGACGGAATCTCTGGAAACACCATATATTTT
CASSLDGISGNTIYF
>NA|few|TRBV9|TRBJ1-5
TGTGCCAGCAGCGTGGGACAAAAAAATCAGCCCCAGCATTTT
CASSVGQKNQPQHF
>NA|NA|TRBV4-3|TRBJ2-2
TGCGCCAGCAGCTCAAGAACCAGGGACCGGGGAGCTGTTTTT
CASSSRTRDRGAVF
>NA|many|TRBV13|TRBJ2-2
TGTGCCAGCAGCTCCAATTCGTGGACCGGGGAGCTGTTTTTT
CASSSNSWTGELFF
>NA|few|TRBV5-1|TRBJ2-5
TGCGCCAGCACCCTGTCTGGGGGGTCGTCCCAAGAGACCCAGTACTTC
CASTLSGGSSQETQYF
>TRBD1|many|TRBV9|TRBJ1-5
TGTGCCAGCAGCGTAGGTGCTTCGGGACAGGACAATCAGCCCCAGCATTTT
CASSVGASGQDNQPQHF
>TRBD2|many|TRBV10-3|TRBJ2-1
TGTGCCATCAGTGATGGTAGCGGGGGTTCCTACAATGAGCAGTTCTTC
CAISDGSGGSYNEQFF
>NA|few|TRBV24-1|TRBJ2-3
TGTGCCACCTCCCCCGCAGGGGGCACAGATACGCAGTATTTT
CATSPAGGTDTQYF
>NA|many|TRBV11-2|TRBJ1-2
TGTGCCAGCAGCCTGAACGCAACAAGCAGAAAGACCTATGGCTACACCTTC
CASSLNATSRKTYGYTF
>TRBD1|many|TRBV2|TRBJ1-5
TGTGCCAGCAGTCTCCAGGGGGGGGGGAATCAGCCCCAGCATTTT
CASSLQGGGNQPQHF
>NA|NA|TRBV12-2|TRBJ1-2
TGTGCAAGTCGCTCTGTTTGGACTCCACGAAAGACCTTTGGCTACACCTTC
CASRSVWTPRKTFGYTF
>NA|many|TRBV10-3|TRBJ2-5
TGTTCTATGGGGACCGACCCGTTAGGAGAGACCCAGTACTTC
CSMGTDPLGETQYF
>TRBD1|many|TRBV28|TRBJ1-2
TGTGCCAGCAGTGGAAACAGGGGGATCGACTATGGCTACACCTTC
CASSGNRGIDYGYTF
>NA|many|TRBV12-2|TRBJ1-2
TGTGCAAGTCGCAATCTTTTGACTCCACGAAAGACCTATGGCTACACCTTC
CASRNLLTPRKTYGYTF
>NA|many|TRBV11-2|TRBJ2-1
TGTGCCAGCAGCTTATGGGGAAACAATGAGCAGTTCTTC
CASSLWGNNEQFF
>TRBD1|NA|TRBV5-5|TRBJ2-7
TGTGCCAGCAGCTTGGAGGGAGCAGGGGGCCTGTTCTACGAGCAGTACTTC
CASSLEGAGGLFYEQYF
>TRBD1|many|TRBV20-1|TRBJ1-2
TGCAGTGCTACATTAATCGGACAGGGGGCGTACTATGGCTACACCTTC
CSATLIGQGAYYGYTF
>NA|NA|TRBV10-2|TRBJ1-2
TGCGCCAACAGTACAAGATTCACTTCTAGAAAGACCTATGGCTACACCTTC
CANSTRFTSRKTYGYTF
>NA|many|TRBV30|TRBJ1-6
TGTGCCCTCTCTTCTGGGGATACACCCCTCCACTTT
CALSSGDTPLHF
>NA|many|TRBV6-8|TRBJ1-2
TGTGCCAGCAGTCCACGGACACGCTCTAGAAAGACCTATGGCTACACCTTC
CASSPRTRSRKTYGYTF
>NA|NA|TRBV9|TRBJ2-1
TGTGCCAGCAGCGTAGATAGGGCCACCAGGGAGCAGTTCTTC
CASSVDRATREQFF
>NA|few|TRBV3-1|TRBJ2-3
TGTGCCAGCAGCCAAGAAGCCAACCCCAGGGATAGAACAGATACGCAGTATTTT
CASSQEANPRDRTDTQYF
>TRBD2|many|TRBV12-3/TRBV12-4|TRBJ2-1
TGTGCCAGCAGTCCCGGACTAGCGGGGGGGCCGAGTGAGCAGTTCTTC
CASSPGLAGGPSEQFF
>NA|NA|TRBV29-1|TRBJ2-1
TGCAGCGTTGTTAGGACAGTAAACAATGAGCGGTTCTTC
CSVVRTVNNERFF
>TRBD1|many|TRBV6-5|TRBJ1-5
TGTGCCAGCAGTTCGGACAGGGGGTGGGATCAGCCCCAGCATTTT
CASSSDRGWDQPQHF
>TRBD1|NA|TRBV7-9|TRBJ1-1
TGTGCCAGTAGCCAGACAGGGTTGAGCACTGAAGCTTTCTTT
CASSQTGLSTEAFF
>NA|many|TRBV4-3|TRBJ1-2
TGCGCCAGCAGCTGCGTTTTAGGACGTCGAAAGACCTATGGCTACACCTTC
CASSCVLGRRKTYGYTF
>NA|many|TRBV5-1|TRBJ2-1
TGTGCCAGCAGCCCGGGACTCTACAATGAGCAGTTCTTC
CASSPGLYNEQFF